Listed below are T cell receptor beta chains from one sample, sequenced in a study of breast tumors, draining lymph nodes, adjacent tissues. TCRdb reanalysed the multiplex PCR reads using MiXCR and keeps one entry per CDR3 protein. The sample lists 200,000 or so distinct CDR3 sequences; around 29% were seen once. The sequencing input was axillary lymph node tissue. The origin of the receptors is a female donor with breast cancer. Some clones in this sample may be carry-over from other donors' samples. Both conserved end residues are part of each CDR3. The D gene is left open where the match is weak. Size tells how often a clone was seen (once, few, many) or the class of an expanded clone, and some rows leave it out.

V gene: TRBV28; clone size: many; D gene: TRBD2; J gene: TRBJ2-7; CDR3 protein: CASSSLGGSRTYEQYF; CDR3 DNA: TGTGCCAGCAGTTCGTTGGGGGGGTCTCGCACCTACGAGCAGTACTTC
V gene: TRBV15; clone size: many; D gene: TRBD2; J gene: TRBJ2-3; CDR3 protein: CATRRAGETDTQYF; CDR3 DNA: TGTGCCACCAGAAGAGCGGGGGAGACAGATACGCAGTATTTT
V gene: TRBV18; clone size: few; D gene: TRBD2; J gene: TRBJ2-1; CDR3 protein: CASSTTSGSSYNEQFF; CDR3 DNA: TGTGCCAGCTCAACGACTAGCGGGAGCTCCTACAATGAGCAGTTCTTC
V gene: TRBV18; clone size: .; D gene: .; J gene: TRBJ1-4; CDR3 protein: CASSPTGGGEKLFF; CDR3 DNA: TGTGCCAGCTCACCTACCGGGGGAGGCGAAAAACTGTTTTTT
V gene: TRBV6-1; clone size: many; D gene: TRBD1; J gene: TRBJ2-5; CDR3 protein: CASSTRDRRETQYF; CDR3 DNA: TGTGCCAGCAGTACCCGGGACAGGAGGGAGACCCAGTACTTC
V gene: TRBV10-3; clone size: .; D gene: .; J gene: TRBJ1-1; CDR3 protein: CAISEGGAREAFF; CDR3 DNA: TGTGCCATCAGTGAAGGGGGGGCACGAGAAGCTTTCTTT
V gene: TRBV18; clone size: .; D gene: .; J gene: TRBJ1-1; CDR3 protein: CASSPGAAEAFF; CDR3 DNA: TGTGCCAGCTCACCAGGGGCGGCTGAAGCTTTCTTT
V gene: TRBV29-1; clone size: .; D gene: TRBD1; J gene: TRBJ2-3; CDR3 protein: CSPGTGTDTQYF; CDR3 DNA: TGCAGTCCCGGGACAGGGACAGATACGCAGTATTTT
V gene: TRBV11-2; clone size: many; D gene: .; J gene: TRBJ2-3; CDR3 protein: CASSLHRPGFGTDTQYF; CDR3 DNA: TGTGCCAGCAGCCTACATCGTCCCGGATTCGGCACAGATACGCAGTATTTT
V gene: TRBV24-1; clone size: many; D gene: TRBD1; J gene: TRBJ2-7; CDR3 protein: CATSDSTGDKPYEQYF; CDR3 DNA: TGTGCCACCAGTGATTCCACAGGGGACAAGCCCTACGAGCAGTACTTC
V gene: TRBV15; clone size: many; D gene: .; J gene: TRBJ1-4; CDR3 protein: CATSLQGEKLFF; CDR3 DNA: TGTGCCACCAGCTTGCAGGGTGAAAAACTGTTTTTT
V gene: TRBV20-1; clone size: many; D gene: TRBD1; J gene: TRBJ2-2; CDR3 protein: CSARPGTGGDTGELFF; CDR3 DNA: TGCAGTGCTAGACCAGGGACAGGGGGTGACACCGGGGAGCTGTTTTTT
V gene: TRBV3-1; clone size: .; D gene: .; J gene: TRBJ2-7; CDR3 protein: CASSQAWGAYEQYF; CDR3 DNA: TGTGCCAGCAGCCAAGCTTGGGGTGCTTACGAGCAGTACTTC
V gene: TRBV20-1; clone size: .; D gene: TRBD1; J gene: TRBJ2-3; CDR3 protein: CGATGQGVRISTDTQYF; CDR3 DNA: TGCGGTGCTACCGGACAGGGGGTGCGGATCTCCACAGATACGCAGTATTTT
V gene: TRBV5-1; clone size: .; D gene: .; J gene: TRBJ1-3; CDR3 protein: CASSSTVSGNTIYF; CDR3 DNA: TGCGCCAGCAGCTCGACAGTATCTGGAAACACCATATATTTT
V gene: TRBV12-3/TRBV12-4; clone size: many; D gene: TRBD1; J gene: TRBJ1-2; CDR3 protein: CASSTTGEYGYTF; CDR3 DNA: TGTGCCAGCAGTACGACAGGGGAGTATGGCTACACCTTC
V gene: TRBV7-2; clone size: many; D gene: TRBD1; J gene: TRBJ1-5; CDR3 protein: CASSFQGAGQPQHF; CDR3 DNA: TGTGCCAGCAGCTTTCAGGGGGCAGGGCAGCCCCAGCATTTT